The subject of this entry is one TCR beta chain. TCRdb re-called the 5' RACE reads through MiXCR, storing one row per CDR3 protein. Among about 67,000 distinct CDR3 sequences listed, about a sixth were seen once. This sample was included in a study of HIV-infected patients and healthy controls. V gave up 0 bases and J gave up 4 bases, with 7 bases separating them. Germline V gene lookup returns CDR1 DFQATT and CDR2 SNEGSKA (reference sequence). This CDR3 has 13 amino acids. This chain joins TRBV20-1 and TRBJ2-1; D is unresolved. Source material: CD4+ T cells from blood. The clonotype originates from a human donor in good health. The CDR3 bases are TGCAGTGCTAGAGACGCCCTTTACAATGAGCAGTTCTTC. The encoded protein is CSARDALYNEQFF.